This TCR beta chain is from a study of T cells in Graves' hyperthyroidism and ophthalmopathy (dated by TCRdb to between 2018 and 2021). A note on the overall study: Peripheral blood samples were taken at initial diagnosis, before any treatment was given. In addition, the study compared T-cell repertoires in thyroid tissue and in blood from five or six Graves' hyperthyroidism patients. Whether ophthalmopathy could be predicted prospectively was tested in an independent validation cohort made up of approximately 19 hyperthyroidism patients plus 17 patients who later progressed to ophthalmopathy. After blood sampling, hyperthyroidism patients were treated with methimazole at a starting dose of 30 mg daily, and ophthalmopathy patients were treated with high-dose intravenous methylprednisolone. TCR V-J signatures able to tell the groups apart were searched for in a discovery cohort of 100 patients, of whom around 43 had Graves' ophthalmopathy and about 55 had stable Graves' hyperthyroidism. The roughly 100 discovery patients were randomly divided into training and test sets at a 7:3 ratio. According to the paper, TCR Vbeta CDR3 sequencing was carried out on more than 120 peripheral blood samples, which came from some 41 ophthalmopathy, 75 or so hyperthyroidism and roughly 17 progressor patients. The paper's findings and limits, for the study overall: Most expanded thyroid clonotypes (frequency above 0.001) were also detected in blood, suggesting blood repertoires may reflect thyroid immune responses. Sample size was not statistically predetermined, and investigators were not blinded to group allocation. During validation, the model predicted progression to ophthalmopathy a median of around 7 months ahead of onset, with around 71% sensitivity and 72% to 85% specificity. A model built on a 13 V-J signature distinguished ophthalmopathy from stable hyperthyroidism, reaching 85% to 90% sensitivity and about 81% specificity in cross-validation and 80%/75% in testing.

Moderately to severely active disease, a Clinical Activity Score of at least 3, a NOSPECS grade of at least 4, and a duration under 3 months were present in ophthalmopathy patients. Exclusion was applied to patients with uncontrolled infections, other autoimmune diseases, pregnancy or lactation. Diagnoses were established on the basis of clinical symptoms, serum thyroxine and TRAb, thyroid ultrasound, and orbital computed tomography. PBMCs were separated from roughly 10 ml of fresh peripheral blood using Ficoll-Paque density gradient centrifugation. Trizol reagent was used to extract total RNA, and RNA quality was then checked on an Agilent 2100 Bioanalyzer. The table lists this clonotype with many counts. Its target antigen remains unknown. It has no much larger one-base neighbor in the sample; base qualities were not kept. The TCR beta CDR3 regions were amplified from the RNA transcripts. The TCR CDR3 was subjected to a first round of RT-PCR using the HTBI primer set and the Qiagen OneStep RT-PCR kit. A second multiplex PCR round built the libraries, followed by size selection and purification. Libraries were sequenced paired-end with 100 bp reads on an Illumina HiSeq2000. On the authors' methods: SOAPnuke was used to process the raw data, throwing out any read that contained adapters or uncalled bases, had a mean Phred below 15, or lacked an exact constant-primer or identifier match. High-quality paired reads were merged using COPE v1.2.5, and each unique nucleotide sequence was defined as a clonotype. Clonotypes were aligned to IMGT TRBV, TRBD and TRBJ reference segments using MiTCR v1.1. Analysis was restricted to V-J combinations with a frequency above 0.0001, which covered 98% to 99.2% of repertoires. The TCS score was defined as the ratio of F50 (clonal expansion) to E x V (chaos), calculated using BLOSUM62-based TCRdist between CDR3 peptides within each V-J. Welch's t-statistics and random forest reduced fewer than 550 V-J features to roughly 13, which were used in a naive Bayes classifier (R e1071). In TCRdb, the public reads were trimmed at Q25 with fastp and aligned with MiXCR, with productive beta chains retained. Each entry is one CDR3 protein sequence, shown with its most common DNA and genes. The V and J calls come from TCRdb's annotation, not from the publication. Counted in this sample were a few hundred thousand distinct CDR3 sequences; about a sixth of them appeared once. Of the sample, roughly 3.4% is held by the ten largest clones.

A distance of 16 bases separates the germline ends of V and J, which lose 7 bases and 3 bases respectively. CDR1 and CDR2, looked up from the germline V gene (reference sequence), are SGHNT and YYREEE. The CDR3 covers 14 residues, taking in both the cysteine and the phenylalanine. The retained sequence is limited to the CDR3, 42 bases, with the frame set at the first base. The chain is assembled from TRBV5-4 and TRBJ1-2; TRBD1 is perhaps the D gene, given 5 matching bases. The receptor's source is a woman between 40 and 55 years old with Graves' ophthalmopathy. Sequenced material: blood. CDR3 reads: CASATSRGDYGYTF. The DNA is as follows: TGTGCCAGCGCGACGTCCCGGGGGGACTATGGCTACACCTTC.